This section outlines one TCR beta chain sequence together with its context. This receptor's antigen is unknown. It has no much larger one-base neighbor in the sample; base qualities were not kept. Per the germline V gene, MDHEN is the CDR1 and SYDVKM is the CDR2. Inclusive of the bounding cysteine and phenylalanine, the CDR3 is 11 residues long. CDR3 DNA only is kept here, 33 bases in frame from base 1. V and J lose 7 bases and 4 bases, and a span of 7 bases separates them. This record comes from a study of OX40 agonist ivuxolimab in advanced cancers. Turning to the overall study: The costimulatory receptor OX40 (CD134) was targeted by ivuxolimab, a fully human IgG2 agonistic monoclonal antibody. Intravenous ivuxolimab was administered to patients every 2 weeks at six dose levels: 0.01, 0.1, 0.3, 1.5, 3 and 10 mg/kg. Of the approximately 54 patients in dose escalation, about 20 had hepatocellular carcinoma, some 15 had melanoma, 9 had renal cell carcinoma and 9 had head and neck cancer. In the dose-escalation cohort, around four fifths of patients were male, and the mean age was approximately 55 years, with a range of about 23 to 90. Patients were allowed to have had prior anti-PD-1, anti-PD-L1 or anti-CTLA-4 therapy, and roughly two fifths of the dose-escalation patients had been treated with checkpoint inhibitors. Partial responses occurred in three dose-escalation patients: two with cutaneous melanoma and one with hepatocellular carcinoma. Peripheral TCRbeta sequencing was intended to test whether TCR sequence diversity was altered and clonal T-cell expansion was caused by ivuxolimab. The paper describes the monotherapy dose-escalation part (N of about 52 patients) of the phase I trial of ivuxolimab.

Patients with a history of autoimmune disease or receiving systemic immunosuppression were excluded from the trial. Peripheral blood for TCR sequencing was drawn from every dose cohort at baseline, at cycle 4 day 1 and at cycle 7 day 1. Samples were obtained from an open-label, multicenter, first-in-human phase I dose-escalation trial of ivuxolimab. Adults with locally advanced or metastatic melanoma, renal cell, hepatocellular, or head and neck squamous cell carcinoma were enrolled in the trial. Before TCR sequencing, CD4+ T cells and CD8+ T cells were sorted from peripheral blood as separate populations. What the authors observed across the whole study: Antigen specificity was not determined for the clonally expanded peripheral T cells. Low levels of normalized T-cell clonal expansion were also seen in some nonresponding patients. After ivuxolimab, expanded clones were on average more numerous among CD8+ T cells than among CD4+ T cells. Clonal expansion of both CD4+ and CD8+ blood T cells was observed from baseline to week 6 at doses 0.1 to 3.0 mg/kg. In the 0.1-3.0 mg/kg groups, partial responders had among the lowest normalized peripheral clonal expansion, particularly in CD8+ T cells.

To sequence the TCRbeta CDR3 region, genomic DNA was isolated from the sorted cells. TCRbeta CDR3 regions were sequenced using the immunoSEQ Assay. This is the immuneACCESS table as TCRdb keeps it, with only in-frame sequences that have V and J called. A part of the clones is gone; compared with another copy, unresolved V genes explain less than half, and the rest is unexplained. The sample records fewer than 85,000 clones, roughly 91% of which are singletons. Jointly, the top ten make up 6.2% of the sample. The chain is made from TRBV28 and TRBJ1-2, with the identity of the D gene unclear. This TCR was recovered from an adult with an advanced solid tumor such as melanoma, head and neck, liver or kidney cancer. The input for sequencing was CD4+ or CD8+ T cells sorted from blood, taken in a trial of the OX40 agonist ivuxolimab. The DNA is TGTGCCAGCACTCTCGGCTATGGCTACACCTTC. Its protein is CASTLGYGYTF.